This is a list of T cell receptor beta chains from one sample in a study of Ad26.COV2.S vaccination and SARS-CoV-2 variants. Data came from immunoSEQ multiplex PCR; TCRdb stores just in-frame clones and leaves some out. The data show roughly 400,000 clones, roughly 91% seen once. This specimen consisted of peripheral blood, obtained in a trial of Ad26.COV2.S vaccine versus placebo. The receptors were gathered from a person between 18 and 65 years old who received the Ad26.COV2.S COVID-19 vaccine or a placebo. Each CDR3 is given with its conserved first and last residue. The order of the fields is V gene, clone size, CDR3 length, D gene, J gene, CDR3 protein, CDR3 DNA. D genes are given only for firm matches. The listing skips clone size in some rows; elsewhere it reads once, few, many or a size class.

v_call: TRBV6-2/TRBV6-3
clone_size: few
cdr3_length: 18
d_call: TRBD2
j_call: TRBJ2-2
cdr3_aa: CASSYASGLAGIVGELFF
cdr3_nt: TGTGCCAGCAGTTACGCATCTGGTCTAGCGGGAATAGTCGGGGAGCTGTTTTTT

v_call: TRBV5-6
clone_size: .
cdr3_length: 12
d_call: .
j_call: TRBJ1-3
cdr3_aa: CASSLGANTIYF
cdr3_nt: TGTGCCAGCAGCTTGGGGGCCAACACCATATATTTT

v_call: TRBV5-4
clone_size: .
cdr3_length: 14
d_call: .
j_call: TRBJ2-1
cdr3_aa: CASSVDGRGNEQFF
cdr3_nt: TGTGCCAGCAGCGTTGATGGCCGGGGGAATGAGCAGTTCTTC

v_call: TRBV2
clone_size: .
cdr3_length: 17
d_call: .
j_call: TRBJ1-2
cdr3_aa: CASSGINLQELTYGYTF
cdr3_nt: TGTGCCAGCAGCGGAATTAATTTACAGGAACTCACCTATGGCTACACCTTC

v_call: TRBV5-4
clone_size: once
cdr3_length: 13
d_call: .
j_call: TRBJ1-4
cdr3_aa: CASSFRPYEKLFF
cdr3_nt: TGTGCCAGCAGCTTTCGCCCTTATGAAAAACTGTTTTTT

v_call: TRBV15
clone_size: .
cdr3_length: 15
d_call: TRBD1
j_call: TRBJ2-3
cdr3_aa: CATSRGGDRGDTQYF
cdr3_nt: TGTGCCACCAGCAGGGGAGGGGACAGGGGTGATACGCAGTATTTT

v_call: TRBV7-2
clone_size: .
cdr3_length: 16
d_call: TRBD1
j_call: TRBJ2-1
cdr3_aa: CASSLDRQGFHNEQFF
cdr3_nt: TGTGCCAGCAGCTTAGATAGACAGGGGTTCCACAATGAGCAGTTCTTC

v_call: TRBV11-3
clone_size: .
cdr3_length: 12
d_call: TRBD2
j_call: TRBJ2-1
cdr3_aa: CASSKLAGGQFF
cdr3_nt: TGTGCCAGCAGCAAACTAGCGGGAGGGCAGTTCTTC

v_call: TRBV6-2/TRBV6-3
clone_size: .
cdr3_length: 12
d_call: .
j_call: TRBJ2-7
cdr3_aa: CASSYNSYEQYF
cdr3_nt: TGTGCCAGCAGTTACAATTCCTACGAGCAGTACTTC

v_call: TRBV18
clone_size: once
cdr3_length: 15
d_call: .
j_call: TRBJ1-3
cdr3_aa: CASSPGVAEGNTIYF
cdr3_nt: TGTGCCAGCTCACCAGGGGTAGCGGAAGGAAACACCATATATTTT

v_call: TRBV5-1
clone_size: .
cdr3_length: 13
d_call: .
j_call: TRBJ2-2
cdr3_aa: CASSLVPTGELFF
cdr3_nt: TGCGCCAGCAGCTTGGTTCCGACCGGGGAGCTGTTTTTT

v_call: TRBV6-6
clone_size: .
cdr3_length: 15
d_call: .
j_call: TRBJ2-3
cdr3_aa: CASSYWAGETDTQYF
cdr3_nt: TGTGCCAGCAGTTACTGGGCAGGGGAAACAGATACGCAGTATTTT

v_call: TRBV7-3
clone_size: .
cdr3_length: 15
d_call: .
j_call: TRBJ2-2
cdr3_aa: CASSLTGVDTGELFF
cdr3_nt: TGTGCCAGCAGCTTAACGGGCGTGGATACCGGGGAGCTGTTTTTT

v_call: TRBV6-5
clone_size: .
cdr3_length: 15
d_call: TRBD1
j_call: TRBJ2-7
cdr3_aa: CASSRSDRAAYEQYF
cdr3_nt: TGTGCCAGCAGCCGATCGGACAGGGCGGCCTACGAGCAGTACTTC

v_call: TRBV7-3
clone_size: .
cdr3_length: 14
d_call: .
j_call: TRBJ2-2
cdr3_aa: CASSSQRNTGELFF
cdr3_nt: TGTGCCAGCAGCTCACAGCGTAACACCGGGGAGCTGTTTTTT

v_call: TRBV5-1
clone_size: .
cdr3_length: 14
d_call: TRBD1
j_call: TRBJ2-4
cdr3_aa: CASSLGGQGNIQYF
cdr3_nt: TGCGCCAGCAGCTTGGGGGGACAGGGAAACATTCAGTACTTC

v_call: TRBV28
clone_size: .
cdr3_length: 15
d_call: .
j_call: TRBJ1-5
cdr3_aa: CASSFQGYPPRPQHF
cdr3_nt: TGTGCCAGCAGTTTTCAGGGCTACCCTCCTCGGCCCCAGCATTTT

v_call: TRBV7-2
clone_size: few
cdr3_length: 12
d_call: .
j_call: TRBJ2-7
cdr3_aa: CASSSSSYEQYF
cdr3_nt: TGTGCCAGCAGCTCGAGCTCCTACGAGCAGTACTTC

v_call: TRBV7-2
clone_size: .
cdr3_length: 17
d_call: .
j_call: TRBJ2-2
cdr3_aa: CASSSVPRRVATGELFF
cdr3_nt: TGTGCCAGCAGCTCCGTTCCACGAAGGGTAGCAACCGGGGAGCTGTTTTTT

v_call: TRBV5-4
clone_size: .
cdr3_length: 13
d_call: TRBD1
j_call: TRBJ1-1
cdr3_aa: CASSPGQVIEAFF
cdr3_nt: TGTGCCAGCAGCCCGGGACAGGTGATTGAAGCTTTCTTT

v_call: TRBV28
clone_size: .
cdr3_length: 15
d_call: TRBD1
j_call: TRBJ2-7
cdr3_aa: CASRPLRTGIYEQYF
cdr3_nt: TGTGCCAGCAGACCTCTCAGGACAGGAATCTACGAGCAGTACTTC

v_call: TRBV9
clone_size: .
cdr3_length: 13
d_call: .
j_call: TRBJ2-1
cdr3_aa: CASSVDSANGQFF
cdr3_nt: TGTGCCAGCAGCGTAGACTCTGCGAATGGCCAGTTCTTC

v_call: TRBV5-6
clone_size: .
cdr3_length: 17
d_call: TRBD2
j_call: TRBJ2-2
cdr3_aa: CASSPPTSGGGGGELFF
cdr3_nt: TGTGCCAGCTCACCACCGACTAGCGGAGGTGGGGGCGGGGAGCTGTTTTTT

v_call: TRBV7-8
clone_size: .
cdr3_length: 15
d_call: TRBD1
j_call: TRBJ2-1
cdr3_aa: CASSLGGQGLNEQFF
cdr3_nt: TGTGCCAGCAGCTTAGGGGGACAGGGTTTGAATGAGCAGTTCTTC

v_call: TRBV24-1
clone_size: .
cdr3_length: 15
d_call: TRBD1
j_call: TRBJ1-5
cdr3_aa: CATSESAGGDQPQHF
cdr3_nt: TGTGCCACCAGTGAGTCTGCAGGGGGCGATCAGCCCCAGCATTTT

v_call: TRBV5-1
clone_size: .
cdr3_length: 14
d_call: .
j_call: TRBJ2-1
cdr3_aa: CASSQISASNEQFF
cdr3_nt: TGCGCCAGCAGCCAAATCAGTGCGTCCAATGAGCAGTTCTTC

v_call: TRBV4-1
clone_size: .
cdr3_length: 20
d_call: TRBD2
j_call: TRBJ2-1
cdr3_aa: CASSQDPTSGVGMDYNEQFF
cdr3_nt: TGCGCCAGCAGCCAAGATCCGACTAGCGGTGTGGGTATGGACTACAATGAGCAGTTCTTC

v_call: TRBV19
clone_size: .
cdr3_length: 13
d_call: TRBD2
j_call: TRBJ2-7
cdr3_aa: CASMASGYYEQYF
cdr3_nt: TGTGCCAGTATGGCTAGCGGGTACTACGAGCAGTACTTC

v_call: TRBV27
clone_size: .
cdr3_length: 11
d_call: .
j_call: TRBJ1-4
cdr3_aa: CATAGDGKLFF
cdr3_nt: TGTGCTACAGCGGGCGACGGAAAACTGTTTTTT

v_call: TRBV11-2
clone_size: .
cdr3_length: 15
d_call: .
j_call: TRBJ2-5
cdr3_aa: CASSLATVTQETQYF
cdr3_nt: TGTGCCAGCAGCTTAGCAACTGTTACTCAAGAGACCCAGTACTTC

v_call: TRBV5-1
clone_size: .
cdr3_length: 15
d_call: .
j_call: TRBJ2-3
cdr3_aa: CASSFSQGFTDTQYF
cdr3_nt: TGCGCCAGCAGCTTTAGTCAGGGTTTCACAGATACGCAGTATTTT

v_call: TRBV5-5
clone_size: .
cdr3_length: 20
d_call: TRBD2
j_call: TRBJ2-1
cdr3_aa: CASSVTGLAGGGSSYNEQFF
cdr3_nt: TGTGCCAGCAGCGTTACAGGACTAGCGGGAGGCGGAAGCTCCTACAATGAGCAGTTCTTC

v_call: TRBV7-9
clone_size: .
cdr3_length: 14
d_call: .
j_call: TRBJ2-3
cdr3_aa: CASSLSGSTDTQYF
cdr3_nt: TGTGCCAGCAGCTTATCTGGCAGCACAGATACGCAGTATTTT

v_call: TRBV7-9
clone_size: .
cdr3_length: 18
d_call: TRBD2
j_call: TRBJ2-2
cdr3_aa: CASSLYGTSGRFHGELFF
cdr3_nt: TGTGCCAGCAGCTTATATGGGACTAGCGGGAGGTTTCACGGGGAGCTGTTTTTT

v_call: TRBV6-2/TRBV6-3
clone_size: .
cdr3_length: 14
d_call: .
j_call: TRBJ2-7
cdr3_aa: CASSYTLPGHEQYF
cdr3_nt: TGTGCCAGCAGTTACACCCTGCCGGGTCACGAGCAGTACTTC

v_call: TRBV4-3
clone_size: .
cdr3_length: 14
d_call: .
j_call: TRBJ2-5
cdr3_aa: CASSQGDHQETQYF
cdr3_nt: TGCGCCAGCAGCCAAGGGGACCACCAAGAGACCCAGTACTTC

v_call: TRBV7-9
clone_size: few
cdr3_length: 15
d_call: .
j_call: TRBJ2-1
cdr3_aa: CASSPDPGSYNEQFF
cdr3_nt: TGTGCCAGCAGCCCGGACCCGGGGTCCTACAATGAGCAGTTCTTC

v_call: TRBV28
clone_size: .
cdr3_length: 17
d_call: .
j_call: TRBJ2-1
cdr3_aa: CASSSPGTSSSYNEQFF
cdr3_nt: TGTGCCAGCAGTTCTCCCGGCACTTCGAGCTCCTACAATGAGCAGTTCTTC

v_call: TRBV7-8
clone_size: once
cdr3_length: 14
d_call: TRBD1
j_call: TRBJ2-7
cdr3_aa: CASSVGTGFYEQYF
cdr3_nt: TGTGCCAGCAGTGTAGGGACAGGGTTCTACGAGCAGTACTTC